These 23 T cell receptor beta chains were sequenced from one sample in a study of blood T cell repertoires in COVID-19. Profiling relied on immunoSEQ multiplex PCR, and the TCRdb table lists in-frame clones only, not all of them. The sample consists of some 320,000 clones, 70% to 90% of them appearing once. What was sequenced was peripheral blood. The receptor set was obtained from a human donor in a cohort sampled during active COVID-19.

In its sample, this clone ranks as medium-sized. The CDR3 DNA reads TGTGCCAGCTCCTTTGGGGCCAGGTCGTACGAGCAGTACTTC. Translation: CASSFGARSYEQYF. The chain has TRBV18 and TRBJ2-7; TRBD1 might be the D (5 bases). V lost 6 bases and J lost 4, with 16 bases in between. The CDR3 is 14 amino acids. Looked up from germline, CDR1 is KGHSH and CDR2 is LQKENI.

Only a few counts were recorded for this clone. This rearrangement joins TRBV7-9 to TRBJ1-2; weak D call: TRBD1 (5 bases). V gave up 7 bases and J gave up 7 bases, with 10 bases separating them. The germline CDR1 and CDR2 sequences are SEHNR and FQNEAQ (reference sequence). The CDR3 consists of 11 residues. This CDR3 is CASTWGSGYTF. The DNA for the CDR3 is TGTGCCAGCACCTGGGGCAGTGGCTACACCTTC.

This rearrangement joins TRBV20-1 to TRBJ1-5; 8 positions agree with TRBD1. The CDR3 spans 11 residues. Germline CDR1 and CDR2: DFQATT and SNEGSKA (reference sequence). The junction had 0 bases not matched to a gene; V was cut back by 5 bases and J by 6 bases. CDR3 nucleotides: TGCAGTGCTGGACAGGGTCAGCCCCAGCATTTT. Translating it yields CSAGQGQPQHF.

V is TRBV15 and J is TRBJ1-5; D possibly corresponds to TRBD1 (5 bases). Trimming left V 6 bases short and J 3 bases short, with 12 bases between. The CDR3 extends over 14 amino acids. CDR1 is LNHNV, CDR2 YYDKDF, per germline (reference sequence). As DNA, the CDR3 is TGTGCCACCAGTCGTGGGGCACCCAATCAGCCCCAGCATTTT. Translating it yields CATSRGAPNQPQHF.

This clone was seen a few times. The chain uses TRBV9 and TRBJ1-5; D is unclear. The CDR3 is 13 residues long. The V gene lost 2 bases and the J gene lost 3 bases, with 6 bases spanning the gap. The germline gives CDR1 SGDLS, CDR2 YYNGEE. CDR3 DNA sequence: TGTGCCAGCAGCGTGACACACAATCAGCCCCAGCATTTT. It codes for CASSVTHNQPQHF. Combining the CDR3 with reference TRBV9 and TRBJ1-5 gives the whole variable domain DSGVTQTPKHLITATGQRVTLRCSPRSGDLSVYWYQQSLDQGLQFLIQYYNGEERAKGNILERFSAQQFPDLHSELNLSSLELGDSALYFCASSVTHNQPQHFGDGTRLSIL.

The chain couples TRBV24-1 to TRBJ2-5; the D gene is possibly TRBD2 (6 bases). Germline V gene lookup returns CDR1 KGHDR and CDR2 SFDVKD. This CDR3 has 16 amino acids. V was cut by 4 bases and J by 5 bases, with 19 bases left in between. The CDR3 DNA reads TGTGCCACCAGTGAGGGGGGAAAGAGGCACTGGGAGACCCAGTACTTC. This gives the protein CATSEGGKRHWETQYF.

The V gene is TRBV30, the J gene TRBJ2-7; D may be TRBD1 (6 bases). V was shortened by 5 bases and J by 0 bases, with 8 bases between the two germline ends. Looked up from germline, CDR1 is GTSNPN and CDR2 is SVGIG (reference sequence). This CDR3 region has 12 residues. The CDR3 loop is CAWGDNSYEQYF. CDR3 DNA: TGTGCCTGGGGGGACAACTCCTACGAGCAGTACTTC. Complete variable domain (other parts from reference TRBV30 and TRBJ2-7): SQTIHQWPATLVQPVGSPLSLECTVEGTSNPNLYWYRQAAGRGLQLLFYSVGIGQISSEVPQNLSASRPQDRQFILSSKKLLLSDSGFYLCAWGDNSYEQYFGPGTRLTVT.

V and J are TRBV4-1 and TRBJ2-7; TRBD2 aligns across 10 bases. This CDR3 has 15 residues. The V segment lost 3 bases and the J segment 5 bases; nucleotides outside the gene matches: 7. Germline CDR1 MGHRA, CDR2 YSYEKL. CDR3 bases: TGCGCCAGCAGCCAGCCGGGACTAGCGAAACACGAGCAGTACTTC. Amino acid sequence: CASSQPGLAKHEQYF.

The table lists this clone with a count of one. The gene calls are TRBV6-5 and TRBJ2-1; TRBD1 agrees at 7 bases. V lost 7 bases, J lost 3 bases, and 9 bases stayed unmatched. Germline CDR1 MNHEY, CDR2 SVGAGI. The CDR3 loop spans 15 amino acids. The chain's CDR3 is CASNRQGAVYNEQFF. In nucleotides, the CDR3 is TGTGCCAGCAACCGACAGGGCGCCGTCTACAATGAGCAGTTCTTC.

V is TRBV6-5 and J is TRBJ1-2, with 7 positions matching TRBD1. This CDR3 comprises 13 residues. Germline loops: CDR1 MNHEY, CDR2 SVGAGI. Trimming removed 10 bases from V and 4 bases from J; junction bases left unmatched: 9. The CDR3: CATSGGALYGYTF. CDR3 bases: TGTGCCACCTCAGGGGGAGCGCTCTATGGCTACACCTTC.

The chain carries TRBV2 and TRBJ2-6; D is perhaps TRBD2 (5 bases). Germline CDR1 SNHLY, CDR2 FYNNEI. This CDR3 is built from 14 residues. CDR3 in DNA: TGTGCTACACTAGGCGCGTCTGGGGCCAACGTCCTGACTTTC. As protein: CATLGASGANVLTF.

J is TRBJ1-1 and V is TRBV6-1; D ambiguous. CDR3 length equals 14 residues. Between the trimmed V and J ends, which lost 0 bases and 7 bases, there was a span of 12 bases. Germline assignment: CDR1 MNHNS and CDR2 SASEGT. CDR3 in DNA: TGTGCCAGCAGTGAAGCGGCGGGGAGTTATGAAGCTTTCTTT. This encodes CASSEAAGSYEAFF.

This clone was recorded many times. Other DNA sequences in this specimen translate into the identical CDR3. The rearrangement links TRBV9 to TRBJ1-6; TRBD1 aligns across 9 bases. Germline CDR1 and CDR2: SGDLS and YYNGEE. After removal of 4 bases from V and 9 bases from J, the junction contained 5 bases not matched to a gene. The CDR3 has 14 amino acids. The CDR3: CASSTGTGSSPLHF. The CDR3 nucleotides read TGTGCCAGCAGCACTGGGACAGGGAGTTCACCCCTCCACTTT. Supplemented by reference TRBV9 and TRBJ1-6, the full variable domain reads DSGVTQTPKHLITATGQRVTLRCSPRSGDLSVYWYQQSLDQGLQFLIQYYNGEERAKGNILERFSAQQFPDLHSELNLSSLELGDSALYFCASSTGTGSSPLHFGNGTRLTVT.

The chain links TRBV5-4 to TRBJ2-7; TRBD2 might be the D (7 bases). The V end lost 5 bases, the J end lost 8 bases, and 23 bases lay between the germline ends. Germline lookup yields CDR1 SGHNT and CDR2 YYREEE (reference sequence). This CDR3 contains 15 residues. DNA for the CDR3: TGTGCCAGCAGAAGGAGCGGGACAATAAACGTCCAGCAGTACTTC. It encodes CASRRSGTINVQQYF.

The rearrangement links TRBV24-1 to TRBJ2-1, with 8 nucleotides matching TRBD2. J lost 7 bases, V lost 10 bases, and 14 bases had no gene match. This CDR3 is 15 amino acids long. CDR1 KGHDR and CDR2 SFDVKD come from the germline V gene. In DNA, the CDR3 is TGTGCCACGGGCTTCGGGGGGGCGTTGTGGAATGAGCAGTTCTTC. Amino acid sequence: CATGFGGALWNEQFF.

The chain has TRBV18 and TRBJ1-1, with 7 positions matching TRBD1. The germline CDR1 and CDR2 sequences are KGHSH and LQKENI. The junction had 10 bases not matched to a gene; V was cut back by 4 bases and J by 8 bases. CDR3 length: 14 residues. The CDR3 DNA reads as TGTGCCAGCTCACTATTTCCAGGGGGATCCGAAGCTTTCTTT. It encodes CASSLFPGGSEAFF.

The chain carries TRBV15 and TRBJ2-6; the D gene is possibly TRBD1 (5 bases). Germline V gives CDR1 LNHNV, CDR2 YYDKDF (reference sequence). Trimming left V 0 bases short and J 2 bases short, with 14 bases between. This CDR3 contains 18 residues. Here the CDR3 DNA reads TGTGCCACCAGCAGAGATCCCTCCGACAGACCTGGGGCCAACGTCCTGACTTTC. The encoded protein is CATSRDPSDRPGANVLTF.

This chain uses TRBV5-7 with TRBJ2-7, with D maybe TRBD2 (5 bases). TRBV5-7 is an ORF, with its function uncertain. This CDR3 spans 16 amino acids. The ends were cut back, 1 base at V and 2 bases at J, with 16 bases in the middle. The CDR3 loop reads CASSLRLAVFPYEQYF. The DNA for the CDR3 is TGTGCCAGCAGCTTGCGGCTAGCTGTGTTCCCCTACGAGCAGTACTTC.

The CDR3, as DNA: TGCGCCAGCAGCTTCGTGGGACTTGAGTCCTACGAGCAGTACTTC. Translating it yields CASSFVGLESYEQYF. The chain uses TRBV5-1 and TRBJ2-7; weak D call: TRBD2 (6 bases). The length of the CDR3 is 15 residues. In germline, CDR1 is SGHRS, CDR2 YFSETQ. Between the trimmed V and J ends, which lost 2 bases and 1 base, there was a span of 13 bases.

This clone was counted only a few times. The genes are TRBV15 and TRBJ1-4; 8 bases are a match to TRBD1. V lost 4 bases, J lost 10 bases, and 5 bases stayed unmatched. This CDR3 has 13 amino acids. CDR1 LNHNV and CDR2 YYDKDF come from the germline V gene (reference sequence). In DNA, the CDR3 is TGTGCCACCAGCAAAGGACAGGGCGGAAAACTGTTTTTT. Residues: CATSKGQGGKLFF.

The genes are TRBV6-5 and TRBJ2-1; 14 bases agree with TRBD2. Per the germline V gene, CDR1 is MNHEY and CDR2 is SVGAGI. The J segment lost 8 bases and the V segment lost 7 bases, leaving 7 bases of the junction unmatched. The CDR3 has 15 residues. CDR3 nucleotide sequence: TGTGCCAGCATTCCGACTAGCGGGGGGGCTGATGAGCAGTTCTTC. As protein: CASIPTSGGADEQFF.

This chain uses TRBV12-3 or TRBV12-4 with TRBJ1-1, with unresolved D. The CDR3 runs to 12 residues. The V gene lost 8 bases and the J gene lost 0 bases, with 7 bases spanning the gap. The CDR3 DNA is TGTGCCAGCCGCGGCCTGAACACTGAAGCTTTCTTT. This sequence encodes CASRGLNTEAFF.

The chain recombines TRBV24-1 with TRBJ2-3; TRBD1 matches at 7 bases. Germline values: CDR1 KGHDR, CDR2 SFDVKD. The CDR3 spans 18 residues. V shed 4 bases, J shed 0 bases, and the junction held 12 bases outside the gene matches. The CDR3 loop reads CATSDPLGTANSTDTQYF. The CDR3 DNA reads TGTGCCACCAGTGACCCGCTAGGGACAGCGAATAGCACAGATACGCAGTATTTT.